The 18 T cell receptor beta chains below were found in one sample sequenced in a study of shared clonotypes between healthy human individuals. Some clones are missing from TCRdb's copy, which holds only in-frame ones; the method was immunoSEQ multiplex PCR. There are about 2.4 million clones in the sample; approximately 93% occur only once, and 0.36% lies in the top ten. Sequenced: naive CD4+ T cells from PBMCs. Subset described: CD45RA+ positively selected. The receptors stem from a young man in good health. Some clones in this sample may be carry-over from other donors' samples.

The chain combines TRBV28 with TRBJ2-2, with D possibly TRBD2 on 6 matching bases. There are 14 residues in the CDR3. The ends were cut back, 3 bases at V and 6 bases at J, with 11 bases in the middle. Germline V gene data show CDR1 as MDHEN and CDR2 as SYDVKM. The CDR3 sequence is CASSFRRVAGELFF. CDR3 sequence (DNA): TGTGCCAGCAGTTTCAGGAGGGTGGCCGGGGAGCTGTTTTTT.

This clone appeared a few times. The same CDR3 can be traced to other DNA sequences in this sample. V gene TRBV5-1 combines with J gene TRBJ1-1; 12 positions agree with TRBD1. CDR1 and CDR2 (germline): SGHRS, YFSETQ. The V and J ends lost 4 bases and 4 bases, in that order; junction bases with no gene match: 8. The CDR3 is 16 residues long. The CDR3 bases are TGCGCCAGCAGCCCTGGGACAGGGGGCGCGGGCACTGAAGCTTTCTTT. The encoded protein is CASSPGTGGAGTEAFF.

V usage is TRBV29-1 and J usage is TRBJ1-2, with D perhaps TRBD1 (5 bases). Per germline, CDR1 SQVTM and CDR2 ANQGSEA. V was cut by 4 bases and J by 7 bases, with 19 bases left in between. The CDR3 covers 14 residues. The CDR3 spells CSVAWVREGSGYTF. Here the CDR3 DNA reads TGCAGCGTTGCGTGGGTCAGGGAAGGAAGTGGCTACACCTTC.

The CDR3 here is CASRGRRSYEQYF. CDR3 coding DNA: TGTGCCAGTAGGGGTCGACGGTCCTACGAGCAGTACTTC. The chain combines TRBV19 with TRBJ2-7; D gene unclear. This CDR3 region has 13 residues. V was clipped by 6 bases and J by 1 base, with 10 bases between them. Looked up from germline, CDR1 is LNHDA and CDR2 is SQIVND (reference sequence).

This chain links TRBV2 with TRBJ1-5, with D tentatively TRBD1 (5 bases). Germline lookup yields CDR1 SNHLY and CDR2 FYNNEI. CDR3 length equals 12 residues. Trimming left V 3 bases short and J 10 bases short, with 10 bases between. CDR3 protein: CASSDRGTPQHF. CDR3 sequence (DNA): TGTGCCAGCAGTGACCGGGGGACCCCCCAGCATTTT.

The rearrangement uses TRBV30 and TRBJ2-1, with TRBD2 matching over 10 bases. The CDR3 has 14 residues. The trim removed 2 bases at V and 5 bases at J, leaving 3 bases unmatched. CDR1 is GTSNPN, CDR2 SVGIG, per germline (reference sequence). The CDR3, as DNA: TGTGCCTGGAGTCGCCTAGCGGGAGACAATGAGCAGTTCTTC. This sequence encodes CAWSRLAGDNEQFF.

This sequence joins TRBV30 and TRBJ2-7; the match to TRBD1 covers 11 bases. Germline V gene sequence: CDR1 GTSNPN, CDR2 SVGIG (reference sequence). This CDR3 has 13 amino acids. V was clipped by 8 bases and J by 6 bases; unmatched bases: 9. DNA of the CDR3: TGTGCCCGCCGGGGACAGGGGGTTGCCGAGCAGTACTTC. This gives the protein CARRGQGVAEQYF. The full variable domain, with the rest looked up from reference TRBV30 and TRBJ2-7, is SQTIHQWPATLVQPVGSPLSLECTVEGTSNPNLYWYRQAAGRGLQLLFYSVGIGQISSEVPQNLSASRPQDRQFILSSKKLLLSDSGFYLCARRGQGVAEQYFGPGTRLTVT.

The rearrangement uses TRBV6-5 and TRBJ2-5; TRBD1 aligns across 9 bases. The CDR3 runs to 15 residues. The junction had 11 bases not matched to a gene; V was cut back by 7 bases and J by 5 bases. Germline values: CDR1 MNHEY, CDR2 SVGAGI. Here the CDR3 DNA reads TGTGCCAGCACAATAAACAGGGGGCGCCAGGAGACCCAGTACTTC. Protein: CASTINRGRQETQYF.

CDR3 nucleotides: TGTGCCAGTAGTATGAGGGGCACAGATACGCAGTATTTT. Encoded protein: CASSMRGTDTQYF. The V call is TRBV19, the J call TRBJ2-3, with D tentatively TRBD2 (5 bases). Between the trimmed V and J ends, which lost 3 bases and 1 base, there was a span of 5 bases. The CDR3 runs 13 residues. Per the germline V gene, CDR1 is LNHDA and CDR2 is SQIVND (reference sequence).

This rearrangement joins TRBV7-2 to TRBJ2-2; perhaps TRBD2 as D (5 bases). Germline loops: CDR1 SGHTA, CDR2 FQGNSA. There are 16 residues in the CDR3. The germline V and J ends were trimmed by 2 bases and 3 bases, with 13 bases remaining between them. The CDR3: CASSLQHLGDTGELFF. The DNA of the CDR3 is TGTGCCAGCAGCTTACAACACCTCGGGGACACCGGGGAGCTGTTTTTT.

This rearrangement joins TRBV30 to TRBJ2-2; possible D gene TRBD1, 6 bases. The CDR3 spans 13 residues. Trimming removed 3 bases at V and 14 bases at J, with 19 bases between. Germline V gene sequence: CDR1 GTSNPN, CDR2 SVGIG (reference sequence). The CDR3 DNA reads as TGTGCCTGGAGGGAAACAGGGCCTCCCGGTCTGTTTTTT. This gives the protein CAWRETGPPGLFF.

This clone appeared once. The rearrangement joins TRBV5-1 to TRBJ1-4; possible D gene TRBD1, 6 bases. The germline V gene has CDR1 SGHRS and CDR2 YFSETQ. V lost 0 bases to trimming and J lost 5 bases, with 8 bases between them. The CDR3 runs 14 residues. CDR3 protein: CASSLGTDNEKLFF. CDR3 coding DNA: TGCGCCAGCAGCTTGGGGACAGACAATGAAAAACTGTTTTTT.

This rearrangement joins TRBV28 to TRBJ2-3; 7 bases are shared with TRBD2. Germline CDR1 MDHEN, CDR2 SYDVKM. The CDR3 has 16 amino acids. The J segment lost 2 bases and the V segment lost 3 bases, leaving 8 bases of the junction unmatched. CDR3 loop: CASSLGGSSPTDTQYF. CDR3 in DNA: TGTGCCAGCAGTTTGGGCGGGAGTTCCCCCACAGATACGCAGTATTTT.

This clone was observed once. The chain uses TRBV6-6 and TRBJ2-2; 7 bases align to TRBD2. V gave up 5 bases and J gave up 0 bases; unmatched junction bases: 6. The CDR3 is made up of 16 amino acids. The germline V gene has CDR1 MNHNY and CDR2 SVGAGI (reference sequence). The CDR3 region is CASSPPGLANTGELFF. DNA of the CDR3: TGTGCCAGCAGTCCACCCGGACTAGCGAACACCGGGGAGCTGTTTTTT.

CDR3 in amino acids: CASSRTGYNGELFF. The CDR3 DNA follows: TGTGCCAGCAGCCGGACAGGGTATAACGGGGAGCTGTTTTTT. The gene calls are TRBV14 and TRBJ2-2; TRBD1 agrees at 8 bases. Germline values: CDR1 SGHDN, CDR2 FVKESK. CDR3 length: 14 amino acids. Losses at the gene ends were 4 bases for V and 7 bases for J; bases not matched to a gene: 5.

Remarks on this clone: The identical CDR3 is also encoded by other nucleotide sequences in the sample. V is TRBV28 and J is TRBJ1-5; D might be TRBD1 (5 bases). CDR1 is MDHEN and CDR2 is SYDVKM in the germline V gene. V was shortened by 2 bases and J by 1 base, with 6 bases between the two germline ends. The CDR3 length is 14 residues. CDR3 DNA: TGTGCCAGCAGTTTACGACAGAGCAATCAGCCCCAGCATTTT. Protein sequence: CASSLRQSNQPQHF.

The DNA for the CDR3 is TGTGCCAGCAGCTTGTTCACTGAAGCTTTCTTT. Its translation is CASSLFTEAFF. The rearrangement joins TRBV7-9 to TRBJ1-1, with D unclear. This CDR3 has 11 amino acids. Germline CDR1 and CDR2: SEHNR and FQNEAQ (reference sequence). Trimming took off 3 bases at V and 4 bases at J, with 3 bases between the two ends.

The chain uses TRBV6-1 and TRBJ2-1; 13 bases line up with TRBD2. The CDR3 spans 17 residues. Germline values: CDR1 MNHNS, CDR2 SASEGT. Trimming at V came to 4 bases and at J to 4 bases, leaving 7 bases not matched to a gene. This CDR3 is CASSVTSGRGPYNEQFF. For the CDR3, the DNA is TGTGCCAGCAGTGTTACTAGCGGGAGGGGCCCATACAATGAGCAGTTCTTC.